This T cell receptor (beta chain) came from a study of blood T cell repertoires in COVID-19. Study-level background: Collection of acute and convalescent COVID-19 samples took place in the United States, Italy and Spain. Nucleic acid was either cDNA or gDNA, and it came from T cells, B-cell-depleted T cells, or PBMCs.

This CDR3 spans 15 amino acids. J gave up 3 bases and V 6 bases, and 7 bases lay outside the gene matches. In germline, CDR1 is SNHLY, CDR2 FYNNEI. In the original analysis: Amplifying reference gene primers gave estimates of nucleated cell counts. Sequencing used immunoSEQ multiplex PCR; TCRdb keeps in-frame clones, though not all of them. For V, J and clone size, that table is used; D and trimming come from the DNA. The table has about 71,000 clones, around nine tenths seen once; the top ten hold approximately 4.9%. This sequence originates from a woman under 30 with acute or convalescent COVID-19. V is TRBV2 and J is TRBJ2-4, with TRBD1 matching 8 bases. The sample comprised peripheral blood. This CDR3 reads CASSRETGGKNIQYF. The CDR3 bases are TGTGCCAGCAGCCGGGAAACAGGGGGCAAAAACATTCAGTACTTC.